The sequence of this TCR beta chain was determined in a study of blood T cell repertoires in COVID-19. Overall study context: The study drew acute and convalescent COVID-19 samples from the United States, Italy and Spain.

Patients of the Seattle cohort, enrolled during active infection, were followed longitudinally. In the case of this clone: Other DNA sequences of this sample code for an identical CDR3.

V shed 6 bases, J shed 5 bases, and the junction held 7 bases outside the gene matches. This CDR3 has 14 amino acids. Germline V gene sequence: CDR1 LNHDA, CDR2 SQIVND (reference sequence). In the study's own analysis: Reference gene primer amplification gave estimated nucleated cell counts. Produced via immunoSEQ multiplex PCR; TCRdb's table is partial and in-frame only. The V and J calls and clone size are taken from that table; D and trimming were inferred from the DNA. The sample holds 250,000 to 400,000 clones, 90% seen once. V is TRBV19 and J is TRBJ1-5; the match to TRBD1 covers 7 bases. The sequencing input was peripheral blood. The clonotype originates from a woman under 40 with COVID-19, enrolled during active disease. The CDR3 protein is CASSPRGLDQPQHF. CDR3 nucleotide sequence: TGTGCCAGTAGCCCCAGGGGGTTGGATCAGCCCCAGCATTTT.